This T cell receptor beta chain was found in a study of Tregs in tolerant kidney transplant recipients. Study-wide results and limits: The most relevant donor-specific Treg TCRbeta repertoire apparently came from expansion with activated donor B cells.

Generated by immunoSEQ multiplex PCR, the TCRdb table keeps only in-frame clones and is missing some. Among some 88,000 clones listed, 85% to 95% were seen once. V lost 2 bases and J lost 2, with 10 bases in between. Germline V gives CDR1 SGHTA, CDR2 FQGTGA. The CDR3 covers 15 residues. Concerning this clone: The antigen is undetermined.

This chain joins TRBV7-3 and TRBJ2-1; tentative D call: TRBD2 (5 bases). The sequence was collected from a human donor in good health. The specimen sequenced was CD8+ T cells from blood. CDR3 sequence reads: CASSLVVGTYNEQFF. CDR3 DNA: TGTGCCAGCAGCTTAGTTGTCGGGACCTACAATGAGCAGTTCTTC.